The next 30 T cell receptor beta chains were all read from a single sample in a study of beta chain features in type 1 diabetes. Since all of the isolated RNA was reverse transcribed, expressed TCRB transcripts were what got sequenced. The assay was immunoSEQ multiplex PCR, and TCRdb's table has in-frame clones only and misses some. The table records roughly 330,000 clones, more than 9.5% of them present only once. Input material: naive CD4+ T cells from blood. The receptors were sampled from a woman aged 30 to 39 in good health.

Details on this clone: Other DNA sequences in the same sample also yield this CDR3. The V call is TRBV5-1, the J call TRBJ2-3; D might be TRBD2 (6 bases). CDR1 SGHRS and CDR2 YFSETQ come from the germline V gene. The CDR3 covers 13 residues. V lost 4 bases to trimming and J lost 1 base, with 7 bases between them. DNA for the CDR3: TGCGCCAGCAGCCCGGGAGGCACAGATACGCAGTATTTT. Translating gives CASSPGGTDTQYF.

This clone was counted between two and nine times. V is TRBV2 and J is TRBJ2-7; 9 nucleotides align to TRBD1. Germline CDR1 and CDR2: SNHLY and FYNNEI. V lost 6 bases to trimming and J lost 2 bases; unmatched junction nucleotides: 8. The CDR3 contains 15 residues. The CDR3 DNA is TGTGCCAGCAGCGTGGAGGGACAGGGAACCTACGAGCAGTACTTC. Translating it yields CASSVEGQGTYEQYF.

The chain uses TRBV21-1 and TRBJ1-4. TRBV21-1 constitutes a pseudogene. The CDR3 loop spans 15 amino acids. Here the CDR3 DNA reads TGTGCCAGCAGCAAGCGGGGCAGGATGAATGAAAAACTGTTTTTT. Encoded protein: CASSKRGRMNEKLFF.

The chain has TRBV30 and TRBJ2-7; perhaps TRBD2 as D (6 bases). V was cut by 2 bases and J by 6 bases, with 14 bases left in between. Germline-derived CDR1 and CDR2 are GTSNPN and SVGIG (reference sequence). The CDR3 runs 13 residues. The CDR3 DNA reads TGTGCCTGGAGTCGCCAGGGAGGAATCGAGCAGTACTTC. Its protein product is CAWSRQGGIEQYF.

This clone was seen only a few times. The chain carries TRBV28 and TRBJ1-2; 8 positions agree with TRBD1. CDR3 length: 15 residues. Germline values: CDR1 MDHEN, CDR2 SYDVKM. V was clipped by 2 bases and J by 6 bases; unmatched bases: 8. CDR3 sequence: CASSLADRARHGYTF. The CDR3 nucleotides read TGTGCCAGCAGTTTAGCGGACAGGGCTCGCCATGGCTACACCTTC.

This clone was seen a few times. The chain is built from TRBV9 and TRBJ2-2; no definite D call. The length of the CDR3 is 13 residues. With 2 bases removed from V and 5 bases from J, the gap between germline ends came to 7 bases. Germline assignment: CDR1 SGDLS and CDR2 YYNGEE. DNA for the CDR3: TGTGCCAGCAGCGTTGTACAGACCGGGGAGCTGTTTTTT. It encodes CASSVVQTGELFF.

The chain is built from TRBV5-8 and TRBJ1-4, with D unclear. V was pared by 5 bases and J by 0 bases, with 11 bases between. The CDR3 extends over 15 amino acids. Germline V gene data show CDR1 as SGHTS and CDR2 as YDEGEE. CDR3 in DNA: TGTGCCAGCAGTCGCCCGGGTGCAACTAATGAAAAACTGTTTTTT. Protein product: CASSRPGATNEKLFF.

This clone has only a few counts. The rearrangement uses TRBV9 and TRBJ2-6, with TRBD2 identical over 8 bases. This CDR3 has 17 amino acids. Germline V gene sequence: CDR1 SGDLS, CDR2 YYNGEE. V was clipped by 3 bases and J by 0 bases; unmatched bases: 5. This CDR3 reads CASSDGGGNSGANVLTF. The CDR3 nucleotides are TGTGCCAGCAGCGACGGGGGGGGAAACTCTGGGGCCAACGTCCTGACTTTC.

V gene TRBV7-2 combines with J gene TRBJ2-1; 9 bases fit TRBD2. The CDR3 contains 16 residues. Germline V lookup: CDR1 SGHTA, CDR2 FQGNSA. Trimming cost V 5 bases and J 8 bases; bases outside gene matches: 13. CDR3 bases: TGTGCCAGCAGCCGAGAGGTTGGACTAGCGTGGGATGAGCAGTTCTTC. It specifies CASSREVGLAWDEQFF.

This clone was counted many times. The chain recombines TRBV29-1 with TRBJ2-6; D gene unclear. V gave up 5 bases and J gave up 0 bases, with 2 bases separating them. Germline lookup yields CDR1 SQVTM and CDR2 ANQGSEA. The CDR3 sequence is 12 residues long. CDR3 in DNA: TGCAGCGTTCTCTCTGGGGCCAACGTCCTGACTTTC. It translates to CSVLSGANVLTF.

This clone turned up a few times. The chain carries TRBV7-9 and TRBJ1-1; 9 bases agree with TRBD1. Germline assignment: CDR1 SEHNR and CDR2 FQNEAQ (reference sequence). V dropped 3 bases and J dropped 0; count of bases not matched to a gene: 5. The length of the CDR3 is 16 residues. The CDR3 loop reads CASSFTGTGMNTEAFF. The CDR3 bases are TGTGCCAGCAGCTTCACCGGGACAGGGATGAACACTGAAGCTTTCTTT. Full variable domain (remainder filled in from reference TRBV7-9 and TRBJ1-1): DTGVSQNPRHKITKRGQNVTFRCDPISEHNRLYWYRQTLGQGPEFLTYFQNEAQLEKSRLLSDRFSAERPKGSFSTLEIQRTEQGDSAMYLCASSFTGTGMNTEAFFGQGTRLTVV.

The gene calls are TRBV4-1 and TRBJ2-5; D not certain. CDR1 is MGHRA, CDR2 YSYEKL, per germline. The length of the CDR3 is 15 residues. Trimming took 1 base from V and 2 from J, leaving 11 bases between them. CDR3 loop: CASSQASSPQETQYF. CDR3 nucleotide sequence: TGCGCCAGCAGCCAAGCGAGTAGCCCACAAGAGACCCAGTACTTC.

This clone came up a few times. J is TRBJ2-7 and V is TRBV2; D is undetermined. Between the trimmed V and J ends, which lost 8 bases and 5 bases, there was a span of 10 bases. CDR1 SNHLY and CDR2 FYNNEI come from the germline V gene. The CDR3 length is 11 residues. The CDR3 DNA sequence: TGTGCCAGCCGAGCCGAACACGAGCAGTACTTC. Translating gives CASRAEHEQYF.

The V and J genes are TRBV5-1 and TRBJ1-1; the D gene is possibly TRBD1 (6 bases). Germline assignment: CDR1 SGHRS and CDR2 YFSETQ. Trimming removed 0 bases from V and 10 bases from J, with 10 bases in between. CDR3 length: 12 residues. The chain's CDR3 is CASSLAGAGAFF. The CDR3 DNA reads as TGCGCCAGCAGCTTGGCAGGGGCTGGAGCTTTCTTT.

This clone was counted a few times. The chain joins TRBV30 to TRBJ1-5, with D tentatively TRBD1 (6 bases). The germline CDR1 and CDR2 sequences are GTSNPN and SVGIG (reference sequence). V dropped 2 bases and J dropped 3 bases, with 20 bases sitting between them. The CDR3 has 17 amino acids. CDR3 coding DNA: TGTGCCTGGAGTACAGGGACCGAGCCCTTCCTCAATCAGCCCCAGCATTTT. Translated, it gives CAWSTGTEPFLNQPQHF.

The chain recombines TRBV5-1 with TRBJ2-7; no reliable D call. The CDR3 loop spans 13 amino acids. In germline, CDR1 is SGHRS, CDR2 YFSETQ. V lost 0 bases to trimming and J lost 2 bases, with 6 bases between them. CDR3 sequence (DNA): TGCGCCAGCAGCTTGGACAGTCCCTACGAGCAGTACTTC. It is translated as CASSLDSPYEQYF.

This clone was seen more than once but under ten times. The chain joins TRBV28 to TRBJ2-7; tentative D call: TRBD2 (5 bases). V lost 5 bases and J lost 9, with 14 bases in between. This CDR3 region has 12 residues. CDR1 is MDHEN, CDR2 SYDVKM, per germline. CDR3 coding DNA: TGTGCCAGCAGTCCACACGCGGGCCGGCAGTACTTC. Its translation is CASSPHAGRQYF.

The V gene is TRBV7-2, the J gene TRBJ2-3; D remains unclear. CDR1 and CDR2 (germline): SGHTA, FQGNSA. The V gene lost 1 base and the J gene lost 0 bases, with 11 bases spanning the gap. The CDR3 totals 16 residues. CDR3 protein: CASSLVGAVSTDTQYF. The CDR3 nucleotides read TGTGCCAGCAGCTTAGTCGGTGCGGTTAGCACAGATACGCAGTATTTT.

CDR3 DNA sequence: TGCGCCAGCAGCCAGCGCCGGGACAGGGAGAGCTATGGCTACACCTTC. Translation: CASSQRRDRESYGYTF. The J gene is TRBJ1-2, the V gene TRBV4-1; 9 nucleotides align to TRBD1. The V gene's germline CDR1 is MGHRA and CDR2 YSYEKL. V lost 3 bases and J lost 4; bases outside the gene matches: 9. This CDR3 region has 16 residues.

V and J are TRBV1 and TRBJ2-5; the table's D call, TRBD2, was not checked against the DNA. TRBV1 is tagged as a pseudogene. The CDR3 has 17 amino acids. The CDR3 loop reads CTSSQDWVAGGRETQYF. The DNA of the CDR3 is TGCACCAGCAGCCAAGATTGGGTAGCGGGAGGGCGAGAGACCCAGTACTTC.

The chain has TRBV4-3 and TRBJ2-7; 8 bases are a match to TRBD1. V shed 4 bases, J shed 0 bases, and the junction held 5 bases outside the gene matches. CDR1 is LGHNA, CDR2 YSLEER, per germline. The CDR3 extends over 15 amino acids. The CDR3 spells CASSRRQGNSYEQYF. The DNA of the CDR3 is TGCGCCAGCAGCCGACGACAGGGGAACTCCTACGAGCAGTACTTC.

This clone appeared a few times. This chain links TRBV7-9 with TRBJ2-7; 12 nucleotides line up with TRBD1. CDR3 length: 15 amino acids. J gave up 5 bases and V 4 bases, and 6 bases lay outside the gene matches. Per the germline V gene, CDR1 is SEHNR and CDR2 is FQNEAQ (reference sequence). The CDR3 spells CASSSGDRGLDEQYF. The CDR3 nucleotides are TGTGCCAGCAGCTCCGGGGACAGGGGGCTGGACGAGCAGTACTTC.

In this sample, this clone turned up a few times. The chain recombines TRBV6-5 with TRBJ1-1; possible D gene TRBD1, 6 bases. With 5 bases removed from V and 1 base from J, the gap between germline ends came to 14 bases. CDR3 length: 15 residues. Looked up from germline, CDR1 is MNHEY and CDR2 is SVGAGI. Written as DNA, the CDR3 is TGTGCCAGCAGTGCGCCCAGGGGACAGAACACTGAAGCTTTCTTT. Amino acids: CASSAPRGQNTEAFF.

The table lists this clone with a few counts. The CDR3 region has the DNA TGTGCCAGCAGTGTGGACAGGGGGCAAGGGGGTCAGCCCCAGCATTTT. It yields the protein CASSVDRGQGGQPQHF. The chain joins TRBV2 to TRBJ1-5, with 11 bases identical to TRBD1. Germline CDR1 and CDR2: SNHLY and FYNNEI. Trimming cost V 4 bases and J 6 bases; bases outside gene matches: 8. The CDR3 spans 16 residues. Full variable domain (remainder filled in from reference TRBV2 and TRBJ1-5): EPEVTQTPSHQVTQMGQEVILRCVPISNHLYFYWYRQILGQKVEFLVSFYNNEISEKSEIFDDQFSVERPDGSNFTLKIRSTKLEDSAMYFCASSVDRGQGGQPQHFGDGTRLSIL.

V and J are TRBV9 and TRBJ2-5, with TRBD2 matching 9 bases. V lost 4 bases to trimming and J lost 1 base; unmatched junction nucleotides: 5. Germline V gene data show CDR1 as SGDLS and CDR2 as YYNGEE. The CDR3 covers 15 residues. CDR3 bases: TGTGCCAGCAGCTACCTTAGCGGGAGCCAAGAGACCCAGTACTTC. Amino acid sequence: CASSYLSGSQETQYF.

J is TRBJ2-1 and V is TRBV28; 12 positions match TRBD2. CDR1 MDHEN and CDR2 SYDVKM come from the germline V gene. The ends lost 5 bases at V and 8 bases at J; junction bases unmatched: 7. The CDR3 sequence is 15 residues long. For the CDR3, the DNA is TGTGCCAGCAGTCCCCGACTAGCGGGAGTGGATGAGCAGTTCTTC. Protein: CASSPRLAGVDEQFF.

This clone was seen a few times. The gene calls are TRBV18 and TRBJ2-7, with 8 bases that match TRBD1. The CDR3 sequence is 12 residues long. After removal of 5 bases from V and 6 bases from J, the junction contained 3 bases not matched to a gene. Germline V gene lookup returns CDR1 KGHSH and CDR2 LQKENI. CDR3 coding DNA: TGTGCCAGCTCAGCGGACAGGGCCGAGCAGTACTTC. This gives the protein CASSADRAEQYF.

The chain has TRBV18 and TRBJ2-4; the match to TRBD1 covers 8 bases. The CDR3 runs to 12 residues. V was clipped by 8 bases and J by 9 bases; unmatched bases: 6. Germline V gives CDR1 KGHSH, CDR2 LQKENI. The CDR3 DNA sequence: TGTGCCAGCACGACAGGGGACTCCATTCAGTACTTC. Translating gives CASTTGDSIQYF.

This clone was counted only a few times. V usage is TRBV6-5 and J usage is TRBJ2-7; D ambiguous. There are 15 residues in the CDR3. Trimming shortened V by 4 bases and J by 0 bases, and 13 bases separated the two germline ends. The germline CDR1 and CDR2 sequences are MNHEY and SVGAGI. For the CDR3, the DNA is TGTGCCAGCAGTTTTACAGTCCTCAGCTCCTACGAGCAGTACTTC. Protein sequence: CASSFTVLSSYEQYF.

The rearrangement links TRBV29-1 to TRBJ1-1, with D hard to call. Germline values: CDR1 SQVTM, CDR2 ANQGSEA. The CDR3 extends over 14 amino acids. V lost 6 bases, J lost 0 bases, and 14 bases lay in between. The CDR3 DNA is TGCAGCGTCGCGTTGCAGGCTGTGAACACTGAAGCTTTCTTT. Protein: CSVALQAVNTEAFF.